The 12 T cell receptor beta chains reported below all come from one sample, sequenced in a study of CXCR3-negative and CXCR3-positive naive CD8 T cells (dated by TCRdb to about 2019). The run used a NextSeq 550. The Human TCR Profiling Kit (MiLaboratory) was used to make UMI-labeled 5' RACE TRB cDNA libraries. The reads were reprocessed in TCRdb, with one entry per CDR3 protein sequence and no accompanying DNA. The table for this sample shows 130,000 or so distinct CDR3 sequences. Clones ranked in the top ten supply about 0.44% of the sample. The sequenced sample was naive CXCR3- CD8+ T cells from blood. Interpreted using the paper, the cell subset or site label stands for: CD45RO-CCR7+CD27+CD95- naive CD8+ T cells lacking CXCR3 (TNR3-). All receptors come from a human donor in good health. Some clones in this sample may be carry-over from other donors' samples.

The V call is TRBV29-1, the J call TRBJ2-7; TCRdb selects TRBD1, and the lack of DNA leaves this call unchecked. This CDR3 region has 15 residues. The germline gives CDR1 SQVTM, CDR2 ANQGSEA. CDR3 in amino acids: CSVEEDRGFDYEQYF.

CDR3 in amino acids: CSVEAWGEAANYGYTF. The gene calls are TRBV29-1 and TRBJ1-2; lacking DNA, the TRBD1 call made by TCRdb goes unchecked. Per the germline V gene, CDR1 is SQVTM and CDR2 is ANQGSEA. The CDR3 covers 16 residues.

The CDR3 is CASSLAPPGAPYEQYF. The chain employs TRBV5-1 and TRBJ2-7; TCRdb calls TRBD1, which cannot be checked without DNA. The V gene's germline CDR1 is SGHRS and CDR2 YFSETQ. The CDR3 has 16 amino acids.

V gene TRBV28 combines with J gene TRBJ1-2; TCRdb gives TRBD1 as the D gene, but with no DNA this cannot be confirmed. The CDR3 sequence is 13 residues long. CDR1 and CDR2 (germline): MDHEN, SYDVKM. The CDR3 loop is CASSFLRADGYTF.

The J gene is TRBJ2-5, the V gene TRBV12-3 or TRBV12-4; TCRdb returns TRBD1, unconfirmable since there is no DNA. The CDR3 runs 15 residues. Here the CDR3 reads CASSFKPGTVETQYF.

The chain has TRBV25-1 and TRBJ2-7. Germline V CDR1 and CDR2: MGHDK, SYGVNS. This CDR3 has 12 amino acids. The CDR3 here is CASSHGDYEQYF.

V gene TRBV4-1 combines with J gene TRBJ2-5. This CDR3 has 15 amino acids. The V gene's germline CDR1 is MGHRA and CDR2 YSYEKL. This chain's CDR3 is CASSQYFGSQETQYF.

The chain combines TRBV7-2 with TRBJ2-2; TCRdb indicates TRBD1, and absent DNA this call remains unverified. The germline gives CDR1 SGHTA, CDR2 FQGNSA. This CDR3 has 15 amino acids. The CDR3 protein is CASSQTGGEVGELFF. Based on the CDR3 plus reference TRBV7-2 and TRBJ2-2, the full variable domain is GAGVSQSPSNKVTEKGKDVELRCDPISGHTALYWYRQSLGQGLEFLIYFQGNSAPDKSGLPSDRFSAERTGGSVSTLTIQRTQQEDSAVYLCASSQTGGEVGELFFGEGSRLTVL.

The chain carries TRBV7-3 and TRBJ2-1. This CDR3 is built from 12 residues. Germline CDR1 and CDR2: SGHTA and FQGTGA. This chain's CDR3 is CASSLARLIEFF.

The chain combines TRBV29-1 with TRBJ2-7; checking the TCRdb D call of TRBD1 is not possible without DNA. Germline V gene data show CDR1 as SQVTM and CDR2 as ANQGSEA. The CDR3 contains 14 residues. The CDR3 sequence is CSVDAPGPSYEQYF.

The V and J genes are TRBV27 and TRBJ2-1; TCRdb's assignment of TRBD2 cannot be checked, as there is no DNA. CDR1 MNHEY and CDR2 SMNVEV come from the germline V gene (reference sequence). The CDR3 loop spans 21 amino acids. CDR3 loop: CASSPSMGRLAGALVNNEQFF.

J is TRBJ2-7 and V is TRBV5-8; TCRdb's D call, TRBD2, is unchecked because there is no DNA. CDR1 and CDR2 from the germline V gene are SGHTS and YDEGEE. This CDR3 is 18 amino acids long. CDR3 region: CASSLGGGGGGNTYEQYF. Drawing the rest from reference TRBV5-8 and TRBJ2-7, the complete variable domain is EAGVTQSPTHLIKTRGQQATLRCSPISGHTSVYWYQQALGLGLQFLLWYDEGEERNRGNFPPRFSGRQFPNYSSELNVNALELEDSALYLCASSLGGGGGGNTYEQYFGPGTRLTVT.